This TCR beta chain originates from a study of early T cells in non-severe SARS-CoV-2 infection. Whole-study context: Bulk RNA taken from unsorted whole blood was sequenced, leaving chains unpaired.

Study-wide results and limits: VDJdb matches were skewed toward anti-spike CD8 T cell responses.

TCRdb re-called the 5' RACE reads through MiXCR, storing one row per CDR3 protein. In the table there are roughly 50,000 distinct CDR3 sequences, roughly 5.9% of which are singletons. Germline values: CDR1 DFQATT, CDR2 SNEGSKA (reference sequence). The CDR3 contains 13 residues. The ends were cut back, 6 bases at V and 12 bases at J, with 21 bases in the middle. This clonotype was seen at least ten times. As yet, its antigen is unknown. The chain couples TRBV20-1 to TRBJ2-1; D tentatively fits TRBD1 or TRBD2 (5 bases each). The sequence derives from an adult who was a healthcare worker with PCR-confirmed SARS-CoV-2 infection or an uninfected control (not recorded which). What was sequenced was whole blood. CDR3 protein: CSAPLGELRVQFF. In DNA, the CDR3 is TGCAGTGCCCCCCTCGGGGAACTCAGGGTGCAGTTCTTC.